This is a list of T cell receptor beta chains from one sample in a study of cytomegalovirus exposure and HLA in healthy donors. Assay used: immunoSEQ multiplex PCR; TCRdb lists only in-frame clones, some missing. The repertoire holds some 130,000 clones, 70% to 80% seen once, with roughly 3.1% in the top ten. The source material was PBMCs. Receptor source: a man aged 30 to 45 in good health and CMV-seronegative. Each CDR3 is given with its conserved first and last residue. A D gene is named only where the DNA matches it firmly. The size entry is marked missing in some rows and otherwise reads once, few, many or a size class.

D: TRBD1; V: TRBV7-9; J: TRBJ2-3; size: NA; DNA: TGTGCCAGCAACCGGGGACAGGCCACAGATACGCAGTATTTT; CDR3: CASNRGQATDTQYF
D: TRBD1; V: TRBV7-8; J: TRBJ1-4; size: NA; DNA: TGTGCCAGCAGTCCAATCGGGACAGGACGTGAAAAACTGTTTTTT; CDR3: CASSPIGTGREKLFF
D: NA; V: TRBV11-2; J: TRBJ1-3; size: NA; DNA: TGTGCCAGCAGCTTCCCCGCGGGGGGACAATTCTCTGGAAACACCATATATTTT; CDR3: CASSFPAGGQFSGNTIYF
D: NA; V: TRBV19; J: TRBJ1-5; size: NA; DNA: TGTGCCAGTATAGGGCAGCAGGGTCAGCCCCAGCATTTT; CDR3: CASIGQQGQPQHF
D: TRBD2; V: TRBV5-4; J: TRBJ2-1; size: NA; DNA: TGTGCCAGCAGCACTTTAGCGGGGGGGAAATACAATGAGCAGTTCTTC; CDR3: CASSTLAGGKYNEQFF
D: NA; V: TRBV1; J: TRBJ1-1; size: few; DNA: TGCACCAGCAGCCAACCTACAGAGGAAGCTTTCTTT; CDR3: CTSSQPTEEAFF
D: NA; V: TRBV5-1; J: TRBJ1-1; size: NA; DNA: TGCGCCAGCAGCCCACAGAGCATGAACACTGAAGCTTTCTTT; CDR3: CASSPQSMNTEAFF
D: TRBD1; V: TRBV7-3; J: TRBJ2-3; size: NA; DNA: TGTGCCAGCAGCTGGTGGGGACAGGGGGCCACAGATACGCAGTATTTT; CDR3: CASSWWGQGATDTQYF
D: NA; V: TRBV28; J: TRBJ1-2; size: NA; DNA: TGTGCCAGCACCAGAGGTCCTGGCTACACCTTC; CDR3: CASTRGPGYTF
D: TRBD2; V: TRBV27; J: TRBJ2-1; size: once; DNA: TGTGCCAGCAGTTTTGGGGGACTAGCGGGCAATGAGCAGTTCTTC; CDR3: CASSFGGLAGNEQFF
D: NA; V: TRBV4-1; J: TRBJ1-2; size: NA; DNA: TGCGCCAGCAGCCACCACGGACATACTAACTATGGCTACACCTTC; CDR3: CASSHHGHTNYGYTF
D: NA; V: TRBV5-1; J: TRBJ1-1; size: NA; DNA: TGCGCCAGCAGCTCGCTCGGGGGGAACACTGAAGCTTTCTTT; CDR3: CASSSLGGNTEAFF
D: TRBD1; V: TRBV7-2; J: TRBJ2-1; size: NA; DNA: TGTGCCAGCAGCAAACAGGGGCGCAATTACAATGAGCAGTTCTTC; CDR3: CASSKQGRNYNEQFF
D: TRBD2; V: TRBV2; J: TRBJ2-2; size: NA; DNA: TGTGCCAGCAGTGGACTAGCGGGGTCCGGGGAGCTGTTTTTT; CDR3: CASSGLAGSGELFF
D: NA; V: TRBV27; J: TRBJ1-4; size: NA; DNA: TGTGCCAGCAGTTTGTTTACAGGGAATAATGAAAAACTGTTTTTT; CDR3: CASSLFTGNNEKLFF
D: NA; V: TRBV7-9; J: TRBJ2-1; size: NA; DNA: TGTGCCAGCAGCTTAGGCTCGGGGGGCCCGAGGGACAATGAGCAGTTCTTC; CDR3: CASSLGSGGPRDNEQFF
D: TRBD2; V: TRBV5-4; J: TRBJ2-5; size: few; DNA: TGTGCCAGCAGCTTACTAGCGGGGGGGCCAGAGACCCAGTACTTC; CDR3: CASSLLAGGPETQYF
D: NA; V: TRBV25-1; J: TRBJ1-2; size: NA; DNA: TGTGCCAGCAGTGAGGTTAGGGAGTATGGCTACACCTTC; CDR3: CASSEVREYGYTF
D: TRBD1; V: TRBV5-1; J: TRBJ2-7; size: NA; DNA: TGCGCCAGCAGCCATGCGGGACAGGGGTACGAGCAGTACTTC; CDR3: CASSHAGQGYEQYF
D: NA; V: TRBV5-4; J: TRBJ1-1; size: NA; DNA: TGTGCCACATTATCGGCCCCCAGCGACACTGAAGCTTTCTTT; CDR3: CATLSAPSDTEAFF
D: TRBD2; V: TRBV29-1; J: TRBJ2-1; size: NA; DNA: TGCAGCGTTGAAGTAGCGGGAGTCTACAATGAGCAGTTCTTC; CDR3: CSVEVAGVYNEQFF
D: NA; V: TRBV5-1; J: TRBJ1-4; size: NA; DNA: TGCGCCAGCAGCTTGGCAGGGAAGGATAATGAAAAACTGTTTTTT; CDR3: CASSLAGKDNEKLFF
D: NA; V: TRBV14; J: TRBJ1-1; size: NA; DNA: TGTGCCAGCAGCCAAGATATGGGCAGAATGAACACTGAAGCTTTCTTT; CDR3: CASSQDMGRMNTEAFF
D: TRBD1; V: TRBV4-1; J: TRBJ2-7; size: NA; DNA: TGCGCCAGCAGCAATCTACCGGGACAGGGTGCCTACGAGCAGTACTTC; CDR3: CASSNLPGQGAYEQYF